The 6 T cell receptor beta chains listed next were all sequenced from one sample in a study of blood T cells in healthy people across ages. A second PCR, run for roughly 7 to 11 cycles, used a sample-barcoded 5' primer plus a J-beta primer mix. TCRdb re-analysed the 5' RACE reads in MiXCR, keeping a single row per CDR3 protein. The table shows hundreds of thousands of distinct CDR3 sequences, with more than 20% occurring only once. The same sample was also studied in work on T cells of mothers and their children.

Sequencing was done on a sample of blood. These receptors originate from a boy aged 10-17 years in good health.

V and J are TRBV7-2 and TRBJ2-7, with D hard to call. V lost 5 bases, J lost 7 bases, and 18 bases lay in between. This CDR3 region has 14 residues. CDR1 and CDR2 (germline): SGHTA, FQGNSA. The CDR3 nucleotides read TGTGCCAGCAGCCGAGGCCACGTCTCTGGGGAGCAGTACTTC. Translated, it gives CASSRGHVSGEQYF.

In DNA, the CDR3 is TGCAGTGCTAGATCCCCCAGCAGAGGGATCTACGAGCAGTACTTC. This translates into CSARSPSRGIYEQYF. The chain couples TRBV20-1 to TRBJ2-7; D is perhaps TRBD2 (5 bases). Trimming removed 2 bases at V and 3 bases at J, with 17 bases between. CDR1 is DFQATT and CDR2 is SNEGSKA in the germline V gene (reference sequence). This CDR3 is 15 amino acids long.

This clonotype has a count of ten or more. J is TRBJ2-7 and V is TRBV5-4; 8 bases line up with TRBD2. CDR3 size: 14 residues. V lost 4 bases to trimming and J lost 0 bases; unmatched junction nucleotides: 3. Germline CDR1 reads SGHNT; CDR2 reads YYREEE (reference sequence). CDR3 coding DNA: TGTGCCAGCAGCCCCGGGGGGGGCTCCTACGAGCAGTACTTC. Its protein product is CASSPGGGSYEQYF.

This clonotype showed up just a few times. One junction end does not reproduce the germline sequence, and a read error may be involved. This chain connects TRBV6-5 to TRBJ2-6; no clear D gene. The CDR3 loop spans 15 amino acids. The germline V gene encodes CDR1 MNHEY and CDR2 SVGAGI. Here the CDR3 DNA reads TGTGCCAGCAGTTACGCACTCTCTAGGGCCAACGTCCTGACTTTC. This translates into CASSYALSRANVLTF.

The table lists this clonotype with a few counts. This rearrangement joins TRBV4-1 to TRBJ1-5; D perhaps matches TRBD1 (5 bases). Trimming cost V 6 bases and J 4 bases, with 10 bases left between them. The CDR3 loop spans 13 amino acids. From germline, CDR1 is MGHRA and CDR2 YSYEKL. The CDR3 spells CASSQRGNQPQHF. The CDR3 region has the DNA TGCGCCAGCAGTCAGAGGGGTAATCAGCCCCAGCATTTT.

This clonotype was counted a few times. The chain combines TRBV6-5 with TRBJ2-7; perhaps TRBD1 as D (5 bases). Germline V gene lookup returns CDR1 MNHEY and CDR2 SVGAGI. The CDR3 has 15 residues. The ends were cut back, 0 bases at V and 3 bases at J, with 12 bases in the middle. CDR3 sequence reads: CASSYSSGMSYEQYF. The CDR3 region has the DNA TGTGCCAGCAGTTACTCGTCAGGGATGAGCTACGAGCAGTACTTC.